Listed below are T cell receptor beta chains from one sample, sequenced in a study of cytomegalovirus exposure and HLA in healthy donors. TCRdb's copy holds only in-frame clones and misses some; the assay was immunoSEQ multiplex PCR. This sample has about 160,000 clones, with about 90% found just once. Input material: PBMCs. These receptors all stem from a young woman in good health and CMV-seropositive. Each CDR3 is given without its conserved first and last residue. Only part of the rows carry a size: once, few, many, or a class if the clone is expanded.

v_gene	j_gene	abundance	CDR3aa
TRBV7-2	TRBJ2-3	NA	ASSARGGASTDTQY
TRBV6-5	TRBJ2-7	NA	ASSYSGGGRREQY
TRBV4-3	TRBJ2-7	NA	ASSQAGTGGYEQY
TRBV14	TRBJ2-7	NA	ASNRQGSPFEQY
TRBV7-9	TRBJ1-2	once	ASSLADRSNYGYT
TRBV30	TRBJ2-5	NA	AWSPGTSGGPETQY
TRBV15	TRBJ1-3	NA	ATSRGPGIGNTIY
TRBV15	TRBJ2-7	NA	ATSRVASGDYEQY
TRBV6-5	TRBJ1-1	NA	ASSFDRETEAF
TRBV6-1	TRBJ2-7	NA	ASSERRGHYEQY
TRBV7-9	TRBJ2-7	NA	ASSVKQGAEQY
TRBV4-3	TRBJ2-7	NA	ASSRGLAGEPYEQY
TRBV27	TRBJ1-3	NA	ASSRTVRSSGNTIY
TRBV5-1	TRBJ1-1	few	ASSLVKGSDTEAF
TRBV2	TRBJ2-2	NA	ASSDRGVKGELF
TRBV10-3	TRBJ1-1	NA	AISGRGRDTEAF
TRBV7-6	TRBJ1-1	NA	ASSRYPWADTEAF
TRBV4-1	TRBJ1-4	NA	ASSRGGRGLNEKLF